This TCR beta chain was recovered during a study of shared clonotypes between healthy human individuals. Comment on this clone: Its antigen is still unknown. The same CDR3 also results from other DNA sequences found in this sample.

Generated by immunoSEQ multiplex PCR, the TCRdb table keeps only in-frame clones and is missing some. The data show roughly 1.5 million clones, approximately 98% seen once. General observations from the study: Naive subsets, compared against memory subsets, generally had larger estimated richness values.

From germline, CDR1 is SGDLS and CDR2 YYNGEE. The length of the CDR3 is 14 residues. Trimming stripped 0 bases from V and 4 bases from J, with 7 bases between. The clonotype comes from a man between 25 and 39 years old in good health. The specimen was naive CD4+ T cells sorted from blood. As for subset: CD45RA+ positively selected. The chain combines TRBV9 with TRBJ1-4, with D possibly being TRBD1 (5 bases). CDR3: CASSVGGGNEKLFF. CDR3 in DNA: TGTGCCAGCAGCGTAGGCGGGGGTAATGAAAAACTGTTTTTT.